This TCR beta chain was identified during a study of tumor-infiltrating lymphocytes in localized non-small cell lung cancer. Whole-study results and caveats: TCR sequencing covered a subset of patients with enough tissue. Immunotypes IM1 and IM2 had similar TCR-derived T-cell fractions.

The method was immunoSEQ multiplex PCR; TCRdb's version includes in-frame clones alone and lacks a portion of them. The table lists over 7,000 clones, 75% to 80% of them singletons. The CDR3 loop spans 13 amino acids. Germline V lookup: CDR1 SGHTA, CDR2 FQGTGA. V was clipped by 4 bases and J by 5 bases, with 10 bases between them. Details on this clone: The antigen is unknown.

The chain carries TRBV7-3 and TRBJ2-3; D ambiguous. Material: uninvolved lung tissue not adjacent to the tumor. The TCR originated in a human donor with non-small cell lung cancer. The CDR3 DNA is TGTGCCAGCAGCTACCGTCGTGGAGATACGCAGTATTTT. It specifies CASSYRRGDTQYF.